These 10 T cell receptor beta chains share one sample of origin, sequenced in a study of blood T cells in healthy people across ages (dated by TCRdb to about 2015). Library preparation employed 5' RACE. Instrument on record: Illumina HiSeq 2500. A second PCR of roughly 7 to 12 cycles was run with a J-beta primer mix and a sample-barcoded 5' primer. TCRdb reanalyzed the raw reads on its own, using fastp at Q25 for trimming and MiXCR for clone calling, and kept in-frame beta chains. Each record represents a unique CDR3 protein, reported with the most common genes and DNA among its rows. Here the sample has 790,000 or so distinct CDR3 sequences; about 46% occur a single time. The ten largest clones capture around 18% of the sample. The sample comprised blood. These TCRs come from an elderly man in good health.

The CDR3 nucleotides are TGCAGTGCTAGAAAACCGGGACAGGGATCAGATACGCAGTATTTT. As protein: CSARKPGQGSDTQYF. The chain is built from TRBV20-1 and TRBJ2-3; 9 bases are shared with TRBD1. Unmatched junction bases numbered 7, after V lost 2 bases and J lost 4 bases. Germline CDR1 DFQATT, CDR2 SNEGSKA (reference sequence). This CDR3 has 15 residues.

This clonotype was seen a handful of times. V usage is TRBV7-3 and J usage is TRBJ2-3, with a possible D match to TRBD2 (6 bases). The CDR3 runs 16 residues. The V gene's germline CDR1 is SGHTA and CDR2 FQGTGA. Trimming took 0 bases from V and 2 from J, leaving 12 bases between them. The CDR3 DNA is TGTGCCAGCAGCTTAACGTCGGCGGGGTACACAGATACGCAGTATTTT. Amino acid sequence: CASSLTSAGYTDTQYF.

This clonotype was counted only a few times. This chain joins TRBV20-1 and TRBJ2-4; D is unclear. The better agreement between TRBJ2-7 and the DNA end casts doubt on the J call. The V gene's germline CDR1 is DFQATT and CDR2 SNEGSKA (reference sequence). This CDR3 has 14 amino acids. CDR3 in DNA: TGCAGTGCAAACCCGATACGGAGTGGCTACGAGCAGTACTTC. This sequence encodes CSANPIRSGYEQYF.

This clonotype was observed at least ten times. J is TRBJ2-1 and V is TRBV20-1, with TRBD2 identical over 8 bases. This CDR3 contains 15 residues. CDR1 and CDR2 from the germline V gene are DFQATT and SNEGSKA (reference sequence). V shed 4 bases and J 3 bases; nucleotides not matched to a gene: 8. The CDR3 coding sequence is TGCAGTGCTAAAAAAGCGGGAGCTCGCTACAATGAGCAGTTCTTC. This encodes CSAKKAGARYNEQFF.

Comment on this clonotype: This clone may be a read error of a much larger clone one base away. The chain couples TRBV20-1 to TRBJ2-1; D may be TRBD1 (6 bases). The CDR3 has 12 amino acids. The V and J ends lost 6 bases and 13 bases respectively, with 19 bases between them. Germline CDR1 and CDR2: DFQATT and SNEGSKA (reference sequence). The CDR3 loop is CSAYRTEETQFF. CDR3 nucleotides: TGCAGTGCCTATAGGACAGAAGAGACCCAGTTCTTC.

The chain employs TRBV11-1 and TRBJ2-6; a possible D gene is TRBD1 (5 bases). This CDR3 has 17 residues. Trimming took off 2 bases at V and 1 base at J, with 12 bases between the two ends. CDR1 is SGHAT, CDR2 FQDESV, per germline (reference sequence). The CDR3 sequence is CASSLRRPGSGANVLTF. The CDR3 DNA reads TGTGCCAGCAGCTTAAGGCGTCCAGGGTCTGGGGCCAACGTCCTGACTTTC.

The chain carries TRBV21-1 and TRBJ2-1; the table gives TRBD2 as D, unverified against the DNA. TRBV21-1 is deemed a pseudogene. The CDR3 has 16 residues. This CDR3 is CASSKDRLAGYNEQFF. CDR3 DNA: TGTGCCAGCAGCAAAGATCGGCTAGCTGGCTACAATGAGCAGTTCTTC.

The chain uses TRBV29-1 and TRBJ2-4, with D perhaps TRBD1 or TRBD2 (6 bases each). With the DNA end fitting TRBJ2-7 better, the J assignment may be wrong. Per germline, CDR1 SQVTM and CDR2 ANQGSEA. This CDR3 is 16 amino acids long. In nucleotides, the CDR3 is TGCAGCGTTGTAGGGGGGCAGGTGGATCCTCGCTACGAGCAGTACTTC. This codes for CSVVGGQVDPRYEQYF.

V usage is TRBV27 and J usage is TRBJ2-1; D is unclear. Trimming removed 7 bases at V and 0 bases at J, with 10 bases between. CDR1 and CDR2 from the germline V gene are MNHEY and SMNVEV (reference sequence). The CDR3 sequence is 14 residues long. The CDR3 region is CASTPLSSYNEQFF. The CDR3 DNA reads as TGTGCCAGCACACCACTGAGCTCCTACAATGAGCAGTTCTTC.

V is TRBV29-1 and J is TRBJ1-1; D uncertain. The CDR3 runs to 13 residues. The V gene's germline CDR1 is SQVTM and CDR2 ANQGSEA. V lost 6 bases, J lost 2 bases, and 13 bases lay in between. The CDR3 here is CSVAVGPNTEAFF. The CDR3 nucleotides are TGCAGCGTCGCGGTAGGGCCCAACACTGAAGCTTTCTTT.